This T cell receptor (beta chain) was captured in a study of T cell responses to AZD1222 COVID-19 vaccine. Method: immunoSEQ multiplex PCR; TCRdb's copy keeps in-frame clones and lacks some. In the table there are approximately 170,000 clones, about 92% of which are singletons. Germline V gene lookup returns CDR1 ENHRY and CDR2 SYGVKD. The CDR3 loop spans 13 amino acids. V was trimmed by 2 bases and J by 5 bases, leaving 7 bases between them. This TCR was sampled from an adult who received the AZD1222 COVID-19 vaccine. V is TRBV10-3 and J is TRBJ1-5, with D uncertain. This specimen consisted of peripheral blood, obtained 28 days after the second AZD1222 dose. This chain's CDR3 is CAISEQVDQPQHF. Here the CDR3 DNA reads TGTGCCATCAGTGAGCAGGTCGATCAGCCCCAGCATTTT.